This T cell receptor (beta chain) is from a study of tumor and adjacent non-tumor tissue in lung cancer. This clonotype was seen just once. The V segment lost 6 bases and the J segment 7 bases; nucleotides outside the gene matches: 7. The CDR3 runs 15 residues. RNA was extracted from bulk tissue without any cell sorting. The normal lung tissue was taken more than 3 cm from the tumor edge. The library came from three nested PCR rounds adapted from ARM-PCR protocols. Via MiXCR, TCRdb re-called the multiplex PCR reads, giving one row per CDR3 protein. The sample carries 75,000 to 90,000 distinct CDR3 sequences, more than 75% recorded once.

The chain has TRBV12-3 or TRBV12-4 and TRBJ2-3; 13 nucleotides match TRBD2. The sample was distant non-tumor lung tissue. This TCR came from a woman in her forties or fifties with non-small cell lung cancer. For the CDR3, the DNA is TGTGCCAGCAGAATTGGACTAGCGGGAGCGAATACGCAGTATTTT. Translation: CASRIGLAGANTQYF.